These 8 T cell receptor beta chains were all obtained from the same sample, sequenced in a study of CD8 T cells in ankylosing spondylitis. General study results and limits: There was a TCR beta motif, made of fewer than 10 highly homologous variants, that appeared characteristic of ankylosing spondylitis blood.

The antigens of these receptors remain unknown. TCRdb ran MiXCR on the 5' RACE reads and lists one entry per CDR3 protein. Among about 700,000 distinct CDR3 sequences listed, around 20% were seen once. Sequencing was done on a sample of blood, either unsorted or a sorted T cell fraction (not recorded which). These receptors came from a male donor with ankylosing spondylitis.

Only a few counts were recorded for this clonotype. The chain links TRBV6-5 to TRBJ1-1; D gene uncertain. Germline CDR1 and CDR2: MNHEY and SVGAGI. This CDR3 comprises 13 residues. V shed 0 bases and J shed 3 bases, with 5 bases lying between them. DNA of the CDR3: TGTGCCAGCAGTTACTCGGATGACACTGAAGCTTTCTTT. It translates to CASSYSDDTEAFF.

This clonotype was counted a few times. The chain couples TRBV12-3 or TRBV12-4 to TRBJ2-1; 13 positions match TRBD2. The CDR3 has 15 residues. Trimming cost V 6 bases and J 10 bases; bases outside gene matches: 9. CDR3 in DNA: TGTGCCAGCAGCCTCGGACTAGCGGGAGTGGTAGAGCAGTTCTTC. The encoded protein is CASSLGLAGVVEQFF.

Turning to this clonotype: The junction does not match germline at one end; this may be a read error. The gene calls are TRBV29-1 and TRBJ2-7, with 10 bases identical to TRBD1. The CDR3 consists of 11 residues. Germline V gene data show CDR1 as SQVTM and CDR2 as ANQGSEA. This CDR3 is CSVEDRDRGYF. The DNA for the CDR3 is TGCAGCGTAGAAGACCGGGACAGGGGGTACTTC.

CDR3 nucleotides: TGTGCCAGCAGGCACACCTGGGCTCTGAACACTGAAGCTTTCTTT. It codes for CASRHTWALNTEAFF. The J gene is TRBJ1-1, the V gene TRBV12-3 or TRBV12-4; D not resolved. Trimming took off 6 bases at V and 0 bases at J, with 14 bases between the two ends. The CDR3 loop spans 15 amino acids.

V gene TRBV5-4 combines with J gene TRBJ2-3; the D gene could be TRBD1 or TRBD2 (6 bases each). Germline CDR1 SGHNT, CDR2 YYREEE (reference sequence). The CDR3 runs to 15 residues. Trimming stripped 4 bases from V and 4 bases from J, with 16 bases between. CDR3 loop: CASSPGVGGADTQYF. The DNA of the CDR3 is TGTGCCAGCAGCCCGGGGGTCGGGGGCGCAGATACGCAGTATTTT.

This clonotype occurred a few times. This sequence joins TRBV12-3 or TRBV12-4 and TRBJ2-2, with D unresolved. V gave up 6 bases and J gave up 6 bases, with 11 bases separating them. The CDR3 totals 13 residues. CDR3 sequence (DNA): TGTGCCAGCAGCCTGGGTGCAGCCGGGGAGCTGTTTTTT. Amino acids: CASSLGAAGELFF.

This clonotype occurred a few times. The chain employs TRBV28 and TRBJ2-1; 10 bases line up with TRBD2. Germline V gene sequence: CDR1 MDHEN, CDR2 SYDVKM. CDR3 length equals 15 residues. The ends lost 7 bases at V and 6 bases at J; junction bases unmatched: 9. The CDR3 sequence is CASNLRASGSNEQFF. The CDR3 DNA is TGTGCCAGCAACCTAAGGGCTAGCGGGAGCAATGAGCAGTTCTTC.

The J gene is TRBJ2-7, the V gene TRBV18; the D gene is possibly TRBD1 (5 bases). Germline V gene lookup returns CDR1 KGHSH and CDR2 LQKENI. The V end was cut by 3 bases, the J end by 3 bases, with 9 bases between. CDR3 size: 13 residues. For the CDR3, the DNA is TGTGCCAGCTCACCCCTCAGGGACTACGAGCAGTACTTC. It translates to CASSPLRDYEQYF.